Listed here are 8 T cell receptor beta chains from one sample, sequenced in a study of spatial heterogeneity in lung cancer. Time point meaning: sample taken at primary tumor resection. Researchers sequenced whole RNA taken from tumor, nontumor lung or frozen PBMC without sorting. TCRdb itself ran the 5' RACE reads through MiXCR, one entry per CDR3 protein. The sample has fewer than 12,000 distinct CDR3 sequences, 8.6% seen once. The sequenced sample was PBMCs, obtained at surgery. Receptors originate from a male donor with early-stage non-small cell lung cancer.

Only a few counts were recorded for this clonotype. The chain links TRBV20-1 to TRBJ2-7; no definite D call. Per germline, CDR1 DFQATT and CDR2 SNEGSKA (reference sequence). V was trimmed by 2 bases and J by 3 bases, leaving 11 bases between them. The length of the CDR3 is 13 residues. CDR3 protein: CSARIARGYEQYF. The CDR3 coding sequence is TGCAGTGCTAGAATAGCCCGTGGCTACGAGCAGTACTTC.

Relative to its sample, this clonotype is medium-sized (0.01 to 0.1%). V and J are TRBV11-2 and TRBJ2-2; 7 bases are shared with TRBD1. This CDR3 has 15 residues. CDR1 and CDR2 (germline): SGHAT, FQNNGV. The V and J ends lost 5 bases and 0 bases, in that order; junction bases with no gene match: 3. The CDR3: CASSQDRANTGELFF. The CDR3 nucleotides read TGTGCCAGCAGCCAAGACAGGGCGAACACCGGGGAGCTGTTTTTT.

This clonotype is deemed medium-sized. This chain joins TRBV6-2 or TRBV6-3 and TRBJ2-1; tentatively, D is TRBD1 (7 bases). Trimming left V 0 bases short and J 1 base short, with 19 bases between. CDR3 length: 19 amino acids. CDR1 and CDR2 (germline): MNHEY, SVGEGT. Here the CDR3 reads CASSYSSGGRLGSYNEQFF. CDR3 nucleotide sequence: TGTGCCAGCAGTTACTCCTCAGGGGGGAGACTTGGGTCCTACAATGAGCAGTTCTTC.

J is TRBJ1-1 and V is TRBV4-1; D might be TRBD1 (6 bases). This CDR3 has 14 amino acids. The V gene lost 1 base and the J gene lost 4 bases, with 10 bases spanning the gap. Germline assignment: CDR1 MGHRA and CDR2 YSYEKL. CDR3 protein: CASSQVRGLTEAFF. In nucleotides, the CDR3 is TGCGCCAGCAGCCAAGTGCGGGGGCTCACTGAAGCTTTCTTT.

By its share, this clonotype is medium-sized. This sequence joins TRBV6-2 or TRBV6-3 and TRBJ2-3; D call uncertain. Germline V lookup: CDR1 MNHEY, CDR2 SVGEGT. The ends were cut back, 4 bases at V and 2 bases at J, with 10 bases in the middle. This CDR3 has 14 residues. CDR3 region: CASSSPWNTDTQYF. For the CDR3, the DNA is TGTGCCAGCAGTTCGCCTTGGAACACAGATACGCAGTATTTT.

This clonotype was picked up many times. The rearrangement joins TRBV10-3 to TRBJ2-3, with TRBD1 identical over 7 bases. Looked up from germline, CDR1 is ENHRY and CDR2 is SYGVKD. V trimming: 5 bases; J trimming: 0 bases; junction bases outside the gene matches: 8. This CDR3 has 16 amino acids. DNA for the CDR3: TGTGCCATCAGTCCGGGACAGAAAACTAGCACAGATACGCAGTATTTT. Its protein product is CAISPGQKTSTDTQYF.

This clonotype was counted many times. This CDR3 is CATLRGAGDTQYF. In DNA form, the CDR3 reads TGTGCCACCTTACGGGGTGCGGGGGATACGCAGTATTTT. The V and J genes are TRBV5-4 and TRBJ2-3; TRBD2 might be the D (6 bases). The germline gives CDR1 SGHNT, CDR2 YYREEE (reference sequence). Trimming removed 9 bases from V and 6 bases from J, with 17 bases in between. The CDR3 spans 13 residues.

The chain recombines TRBV4-1 with TRBJ2-1; D may be TRBD2 (5 bases). V lost 1 base, J lost 7 bases, and 23 bases lay in between. CDR1 MGHRA and CDR2 YSYEKL come from the germline V gene. The CDR3 spans 18 residues. CDR3 coding DNA: TGCGCCAGCAGCCAAGGCCTTTTAACTAGGGCGGCCAGTAATGAGCAGTTCTTC. Translating it yields CASSQGLLTRAASNEQFF.